This TCR beta chain stems from a study of T cell changes during pregnancy in multiple sclerosis. Only in-frame clones appear in the TCRdb table, and some are missing; sequencing was by immunoSEQ multiplex PCR. The table lists about 62,000 clones, about nine tenths of them singletons. The CDR3 is 15 residues long. The germline V gene has CDR1 SGHVS and CDR2 FNYEAQ. The junction had 9 bases not matched to a gene; V was cut back by 5 bases and J by 6 bases. This chain links TRBV7-6 with TRBJ1-2; TRBD1 aligns across 10 bases. This material consisted of peripheral blood, taken in the first trimester of pregnancy. This clonotype was sampled from a female donor with multiple sclerosis, enrolled in a pregnancy study. CDR3 DNA: TGTGCCAGCAGCCCCCAGACAGGGGGCTCGAATGGCTACACCTTC. Translation: CASSPQTGGSNGYTF.